This T cell receptor (beta chain) was sequenced during a study of T cell changes during pregnancy in multiple sclerosis. Sequenced by immunoSEQ multiplex PCR; TCRdb stores in-frame clones only, minus some. The sample shows roughly 49,000 clones, more than 85% of them seen only once. The source of this sequence is a female donor with multiple sclerosis, enrolled in a pregnancy study. The sample in question was CD8+ T cells from peripheral blood mononuclear cells, obtained in the first trimester of pregnancy.

The CDR3 protein is CASSTRTGGGTEAFF. The DNA of the CDR3 is TGTGCCAGCAGTACCCGGACAGGGGGAGGCACTGAAGCTTTCTTT. This sequence joins TRBV27 and TRBJ1-1; 10 positions match TRBD1. V lost 5 bases and J lost 4; bases outside the gene matches: 7. CDR3 length: 15 amino acids. Looked up from germline, CDR1 is MNHEY and CDR2 is SMNVEV (reference sequence).